These 27 T cell receptor beta chains share one sample of origin, sequenced in a study of vaccination effects on CD4 cells after COVID-19. Sequencing was performed with immunoSEQ multiplex PCR; in TCRdb, only in-frame clones are kept and a portion is missing. The sample has some 17,000 clones, approximately 70% seen once. These receptors' antigens are unknown. Within the ViraFEST assay, antigen-specific CD4+ T cells underwent expansion with viral peptide pools prior to sequencing. Following 10 days of culture, CD4+ T cells were isolated. Each person got two doses of an mRNA SARS-CoV-2 vaccine, BNT162b2 or mRNA-1273. The sample in question was CD4+ T cells from PBMCs cultured with SARS-CoV-2 spike peptides, obtained after COVID-19 vaccination. These receptors were taken from a human donor who received a COVID-19 vaccine.

The chain uses TRBV5-1 and TRBJ2-3; 11 nucleotides align to TRBD1. The germline CDR1 and CDR2 sequences are SGHRS and YFSETQ. This CDR3 region has 16 residues. J gave up 5 bases and V 6 bases, and 11 bases lay outside the gene matches. CDR3 sequence reads: CASTLSDRGLLDTQYF. DNA for the CDR3: TGCGCCAGCACCCTCTCGGACAGGGGGCTGCTAGATACGCAGTATTTT.

V is TRBV10-2 and J is TRBJ2-2, with D perhaps being TRBD1 or TRBD2 (5 bases each). The ends were cut back, 4 bases at V and 4 bases at J, with 16 bases in the middle. Germline lookup yields CDR1 WSHSY and CDR2 SAAADI. The CDR3 covers 16 residues. The CDR3, as DNA: TGCGCCAGCAGTGTGGGTTGGGGGACGGGCACCGGGGAGCTGTTTTTT. The encoded protein is CASSVGWGTGTGELFF.

This sequence joins TRBV30 and TRBJ2-7; perhaps D is TRBD1 or TRBD2 (7 bases each). V was shortened by 5 bases and J by 7 bases, with 18 bases between the two germline ends. The V gene's germline CDR1 is GTSNPN and CDR2 SVGIG (reference sequence). The CDR3 totals 13 residues. CDR3 region: CAWGGDSDREQYF. The CDR3 DNA sequence: TGTGCCTGGGGGGGGGACAGTGATAGGGAGCAGTACTTC.

This clone is a singleton in its sample. This sequence joins TRBV5-4 and TRBJ2-5; D gene unclear. Germline CDR1 reads SGHNT; CDR2 reads YYREEE (reference sequence). The CDR3 covers 11 residues. The V gene lost 0 bases and the J gene lost 10 bases, with 7 bases spanning the gap. CDR3 coding DNA: TGTGCCAGCAGCTTGGAAGGAGACCAGTACTTC. It translates to CASSLEGDQYF.

The chain couples TRBV2 to TRBJ1-5; unclear D gene. The CDR3 is made up of 14 amino acids. V lost 2 bases and J lost 3, with 8 bases in between. The V gene's germline CDR1 is SNHLY and CDR2 FYNNEI. The CDR3 loop is CASSESWVNQPQHF. The CDR3 DNA follows: TGTGCCAGCAGTGAAAGCTGGGTCAATCAGCCCCAGCATTTT.

J is TRBJ1-2 and V is TRBV4-1; TRBD1 is a possible D gene (5 bases). Germline V gives CDR1 MGHRA, CDR2 YSYEKL. CDR3 length: 15 residues. Trimming cost V 1 base and J 8 bases, with 17 bases left between them. The CDR3 protein is CASSQGPQGTVGYTF. The CDR3 bases are TGCGCCAGCAGCCAAGGGCCCCAAGGGACCGTGGGCTACACCTTC.

This chain joins TRBV5-4 and TRBJ1-1; 11 bases agree with TRBD1. Germline assignment: CDR1 SGHNT and CDR2 YYREEE (reference sequence). With 3 bases clipped from V and 1 base from J, the junction kept 8 bases outside the gene matches. The CDR3 has 17 residues. CDR3 amino acids: CASSSGTGGWRNTEAFF. Written as DNA, the CDR3 is TGTGCCAGCAGCTCGGGGACAGGGGGATGGAGGAACACTGAAGCTTTCTTT. Full variable domain (missing parts from reference TRBV5-4 and TRBJ1-1): ETGVTQSPTHLIKTRGQQVTLRCSSQSGHNTVSWYQQALGQGPQFIFQYYREEENGRGNFPPRFSGLQFPNYSSELNVNALELDDSALYLCASSSGTGGWRNTEAFFGQGTRLTVV.

The chain links TRBV28 to TRBJ2-5; 9 bases map to TRBD1. Germline CDR1 reads MDHEN; CDR2 reads SYDVKM. The CDR3 is made up of 16 amino acids. J gave up 6 bases and V 7 bases, and 15 bases lay outside the gene matches. The CDR3 sequence: CASNSPATGGVKTQYF. CDR3 nucleotides: TGTGCCAGCAATTCCCCCGCGACAGGGGGAGTAAAGACCCAGTACTTC.

The chain uses TRBV3-1 (or the pseudogene TRBV3-2) and TRBJ1-1, with 10 bases matching TRBD1. The trim removed 1 base at V and 1 base at J, leaving 3 bases unmatched. The CDR3 has 16 amino acids. CDR1 LGHDT and CDR2 YNNKEL come from the germline V gene (reference sequence). This chain's CDR3 is CASSQVTGGQNTEAFF. CDR3 DNA: TGTGCCAGCAGCCAAGTGACAGGGGGCCAGAACACTGAAGCTTTCTTT.

This chain joins TRBV6-2 or TRBV6-3 and TRBJ1-6; TRBD1 is a possible D gene (5 bases). The CDR3 runs to 16 residues. The V gene lost 2 bases and the J gene lost 6 bases, with 14 bases spanning the gap. The V gene's germline CDR1 is MNHEY and CDR2 SVGEGT. The CDR3 DNA sequence: TGTGCCAGCAGTTACGCTGGCAGGGCGACTAATTCACCCCTCCACTTT. It yields the protein CASSYAGRATNSPLHF.

This clone was seen more than once but under ten times. The rearrangement joins TRBV20-1 to TRBJ1-2; no definite D call. This CDR3 is built from 10 residues. Germline CDR1 reads DFQATT; CDR2 reads SNEGSKA (reference sequence). V lost 3 bases and J 10 bases, leaving 9 bases between the germline ends. Here the CDR3 DNA reads TGCAGTGCTAGTGGCAGCGTCTACACCTTC. This translates into CSASGSVYTF.

CDR3 DNA: TGTGCCAGCAGTTACTCGCGGGCTAATGAAAAACTGTTTTTT. It yields the protein CASSYSRANEKLFF. The chain employs TRBV6-5 and TRBJ1-4, with no clear D. There are 14 residues in the CDR3. Germline loops: CDR1 MNHEY, CDR2 SVGAGI. Trimming cost V 0 bases and J 3 bases, with 5 bases left between them.

The chain couples TRBV12-3 or TRBV12-4 to TRBJ2-5, with a tentative D call TRBD1 (5 bases). V lost 1 base and J 9 bases, leaving 12 bases between the germline ends. There are 13 residues in the CDR3. CDR3 nucleotides: TGTGCCAGCAGTTTAGACCCAGCAGGGCCCCAGTACTTC. Amino acid sequence: CASSLDPAGPQYF.

J is TRBJ2-2 and V is TRBV6-5, with D possibly TRBD2 on 6 matching bases. CDR1 is MNHEY and CDR2 is SVGAGI in the germline V gene. V gave up 7 bases and J gave up 2 bases, with 11 bases separating them. This CDR3 contains 14 residues. CDR3 region: CASIPGTNTGELFF. For the CDR3, the DNA is TGTGCCAGCATTCCCGGGACTAACACCGGGGAGCTGTTTTTT.

This chain connects TRBV7-2 to TRBJ1-6; weak D call: TRBD1 (5 bases). CDR1 and CDR2 from the germline V gene are SGHTA and FQGNSA. CDR3 length: 15 residues. The V end lost 5 bases, the J end lost 8 bases, and 16 bases lay between the germline ends. CDR3 nucleotide sequence: TGTGCCAGCAGCCGGCTTGGGGGTAGGGATTCACCCCTCCACTTT. Translation gives CASSRLGGRDSPLHF.

This clone has only a few counts. The chain employs TRBV9 and TRBJ2-2; 8 nucleotides agree with TRBD2. From germline, CDR1 is SGDLS and CDR2 YYNGEE. The CDR3 is made up of 17 amino acids. V gave up 3 bases and J gave up 4 bases; unmatched junction bases: 11. The CDR3 here is CASSATSRGGVTGELFF. The CDR3 DNA reads as TGTGCCAGCAGCGCAACCTCCCGGGGGGGAGTCACCGGGGAGCTGTTTTTT.

This clone was recorded once. The chain combines TRBV30 with TRBJ1-2; D might be TRBD1 (5 bases). Germline V gene lookup returns CDR1 GTSNPN and CDR2 SVGIG (reference sequence). Trimming removed 5 bases at V and 8 bases at J, with 18 bases between. CDR3 length: 13 amino acids. The chain's CDR3 is CAWSRDRPRGYTF. The DNA of the CDR3 is TGTGCCTGGTCCCGGGACCGCCCCCGGGGCTACACCTTC. Drawing the rest from reference TRBV30 and TRBJ1-2, the complete variable domain is SQTIHQWPATLVQPVGSPLSLECTVEGTSNPNLYWYRQAAGRGLQLLFYSVGIGQISSEVPQNLSASRPQDRQFILSSKKLLLSDSGFYLCAWSRDRPRGYTFGSGTRLTVV.

The chain has TRBV7-9 and TRBJ1-5; D is unresolved. V lost 5 bases and J 3 bases, leaving 8 bases between the germline ends. This CDR3 is 13 amino acids long. Germline-derived CDR1 and CDR2 are SEHNR and FQNEAQ (reference sequence). The CDR3 nucleotides are TGTGCCAGCAGCCGTCTGGACAATCAGCCCCAGCATTTT. It yields the protein CASSRLDNQPQHF.

The rearrangement uses TRBV25-1 and TRBJ1-1; tentatively, D is TRBD1 (6 bases). The CDR3 consists of 13 residues. V lost 3 bases to trimming and J lost 7 bases, with 12 bases between them. Germline V gene lookup returns CDR1 MGHDK and CDR2 SYGVNS. Here the CDR3 reads CASSDRRGVEAFF. CDR3 DNA sequence: TGTGCCAGCAGTGATAGAAGGGGGGTTGAAGCTTTCTTT.

The chain employs TRBV5-4 and TRBJ1-1; 7 bases agree with TRBD1. J gave up 1 base and V 4 bases, and 4 bases lay outside the gene matches. CDR1 SGHNT and CDR2 YYREEE come from the germline V gene (reference sequence). This CDR3 spans 14 amino acids. The CDR3 loop is CASSGDSKNTEAFF. The CDR3 DNA follows: TGTGCCAGCAGCGGGGACAGTAAGAACACTGAAGCTTTCTTT.

The rearrangement uses TRBV30 and TRBJ1-1; D is possibly TRBD1 (6 bases). Germline V gene sequence: CDR1 GTSNPN, CDR2 SVGIG (reference sequence). This CDR3 region has 13 residues. Trimming took off 4 bases at V and 2 bases at J, with 11 bases between the two ends. This chain's CDR3 is CAWNGQINTEAFF. The CDR3 nucleotides read TGTGCCTGGAATGGACAGATAAACACTGAAGCTTTCTTT.

The V and J genes are TRBV12-3 or TRBV12-4 and TRBJ2-2; tentative D call: TRBD1 (6 bases). The V end lost 5 bases, the J end lost 6 bases, and 10 bases lay between the germline ends. This CDR3 contains 13 residues. Written as DNA, the CDR3 is TGTGCCAGCAGTCTAAGGGGGTCCGGGGAGCTGTTTTTT. It is translated as CASSLRGSGELFF.

The chain uses TRBV19 and TRBJ2-1; no reliable D call. V gave up 2 bases and J gave up 6 bases, with 8 bases separating them. Germline V CDR1 and CDR2: LNHDA, SQIVND (reference sequence). The CDR3 covers 13 residues. The CDR3 protein is CASSIYTINEQFF. For the CDR3, the DNA is TGTGCCAGTAGTATATACACGATCAATGAGCAGTTCTTC.

The gene calls are TRBV2 and TRBJ1-2, with D possibly being TRBD1 (6 bases). The CDR3 runs to 14 residues. CDR1 is SNHLY, CDR2 FYNNEI, per germline. V dropped 6 bases and J dropped 2 bases, with 13 bases sitting between them. CDR3: CASRGTQGNYGYTF. In nucleotides, the CDR3 is TGTGCCAGCAGGGGTACACAGGGAAACTATGGCTACACCTTC.

The chain uses TRBV19 and TRBJ2-5, with 10 positions matching TRBD2. Per the germline V gene, CDR1 is LNHDA and CDR2 is SQIVND (reference sequence). The CDR3 consists of 15 residues. V gave up 8 bases and J gave up 5 bases; unmatched junction bases: 11. The CDR3 bases are TGTGCCAGTTCCATCGCTAGCGGGAGTACCGAGACCCAGTACTTC. This gives the protein CASSIASGSTETQYF.

This clone is labeled medium-sized. J is TRBJ2-3 and V is TRBV6-5; 7 positions match TRBD2. This CDR3 has 13 residues. Germline lookup yields CDR1 MNHEY and CDR2 SVGAGI. J lost 3 bases, V lost 9 bases, and 6 bases had no gene match. The chain's CDR3 is CASQREATDTQYF. In DNA, the CDR3 is TGTGCCAGTCAGCGGGAAGCAACAGATACGCAGTATTTT.

The chain couples TRBV27 to TRBJ1-1, with D possibly TRBD1 on 6 matching bases. This CDR3 has 14 amino acids. V dropped 2 bases and J dropped 5 bases, with 12 bases sitting between them. Germline CDR1 is MNHEY and CDR2 is SMNVEV (reference sequence). The CDR3 nucleotides read TGTGCCAGCAGTTTAAATAGAGGGGGAACTGAAGCTTTCTTT. This codes for CASSLNRGGTEAFF.